This is a list of T cell receptor beta chains from one sample in a study of T-cell memory formation after mild COVID-19. TCRdb independently ran MiXCR on the 5' RACE reads; one entry per CDR3 protein. The sample has 92,000 or so distinct CDR3 sequences; 13% are singletons. The source material was PBMCs or a T cell subset sorted from them (not recorded which). The receptors were gathered from an adult woman who had mild COVID-19 (a few samples of this study predate the infection). Cell type and time point are not known. The CDR3 runs from the conserved cysteine through the conserved F or W. D genes are given only for firm matches. Only some rows state a clone size, as once, few, many or a class for expanded clones.

clone_size d_call j_call cdr3_length v_call cdr3_aa cdr3_nt
NA NA TRBJ2-2 12 TRBV2 CASLPGTGELFF TGTGCCAGCCTCCCTGGCACCGGGGAGCTGTTTTTT
NA NA TRBJ2-7 13 TRBV24-1 CATSDLGGYEQYF TGTGCCACCAGTGATTTGGGCGGCTACGAGCAGTACTTC
few TRBD1 TRBJ1-4 17 TRBV5-5 CASSFRTGRETNEKLFF TGTGCCAGCAGTTTTCGGACAGGGAGGGAGACTAATGAAAAACTGTTTTTT
NA NA TRBJ1-1 14 TRBV2 CASSQAGLNTEAFF TGTGCCAGCTCCCAAGCCGGGCTGAACACTGAAGCTTTCTTT
NA NA TRBJ2-5 15 TRBV12-3/TRBV12-4 CASSPGEGGRETQYF TGTGCCAGCAGTCCCGGAGAGGGGGGCAGGGAGACCCAGTACTTC
NA TRBD1 TRBJ2-3 16 TRBV9 CASSSYGTGWTDTQYF TGTGCCAGCAGCTCCTATGGGACAGGGTGGACAGATACGCAGTATTTT
few NA TRBJ2-3 18 TRBV7-9 CASSLKQSSGLPTDTQYF TGTGCCAGCAGCTTAAAACAGAGCAGCGGACTACCCACAGATACGCAGTATTTT
NA TRBD1 TRBJ2-6 18 TRBV12-3/TRBV12-4 CASSLVGTGYSGANVLTF TGTGCCAGCAGTTTAGTCGGGACAGGTTACTCTGGGGCCAACGTCCTGACTTTC
few NA TRBJ2-7 14 TRBV5-5 CASSLGLVDDEQYF TGTGCCAGCAGCTTGGGACTAGTTGACGACGAGCAGTACTTC
many TRBD1 TRBJ2-7 13 TRBV20-1 CSATGTDSYEQYF TGCAGTGCCACCGGGACAGACTCCTACGAGCAGTACTTC
NA NA TRBJ2-1 12 TRBV12-3/TRBV12-4 CASAGGRNEQFF TGTGCCAGCGCAGGAGGGAGGAATGAGCAGTTCTTC
NA NA TRBJ1-2 18 TRBV12-3/TRBV12-4 CASSRPTDQRTEIYGYTF TGTGCCAGCTCCAGACCTACGGACCAAAGGACAGAAATATATGGCTACACCTTC
NA NA TRBJ1-1 12 TRBV4-3 CASSHSGTEAFF TGCGCCAGCAGCCACAGCGGAACTGAAGCTTTCTTT
NA TRBD2 TRBJ2-7 20 TRBV24-1 CATSDFKREALGGELCEQYF TGTGCCACCAGTGATTTCAAGCGGGAGGCACTAGGGGGGGAGCTATGCGAGCAGTACTTC
NA NA TRBJ1-1 17 TRBV7-3 CASSLKVGTNMNTEAFF TGTGCCAGCAGCTTAAAGGTGGGAACAAATATGAACACTGAAGCTTTCTTT
NA NA TRBJ2-3 13 TRBV27 CASRYGVADTQYF TGTGCCAGCAGATACGGGGTTGCAGATACGCAGTATTTT
few NA TRBJ2-2 14 TRBV20-1 CSARGASATGELFF TGCAGTGCTAGGGGTGCTAGCGCCACCGGGGAGCTGTTTTTT
NA NA TRBJ2-7 15 TRBV4-1 CASSLSGSSTYEQYF TGCGCCAGCAGCCTTTCGGGGAGTTCCACCTACGAGCAGTACTTC
many TRBD2 TRBJ2-3 16 TRBV12-3/TRBV12-4 CASSLLAGEVTDTQYF TGTGCCAGCAGTTTATTAGCGGGGGAGGTCACAGATACGCAGTATTTT
NA NA TRBJ2-5 17 TRBV14 CASSQDSTGGEEETQYF TGTGCCAGCAGCCAAGATAGTACAGGCGGTGAGGAAGAGACCCAGTACTTC
few TRBD1 TRBJ2-7 15 TRBV4-1 CASSQVRTGLDEQYF TGCGCCAGCAGCCAAGTTCGGACAGGGCTAGACGAGCAGTACTTC
few NA TRBJ2-3 9 TRBV18 CASSPRKYF TGTGCCAGCTCACCACGGAAGTATTTT
NA NA TRBJ2-1 18 TRBV9 CASSGDPETGGPLDEQFF TGTGCCAGCAGCGGAGACCCTGAGACTGGAGGCCCCTTGGATGAGCAGTTCTTC
NA NA TRBJ2-3 13 TRBV6-2/TRBV6-3 CASSYWSTDTQYF TGTGCCAGCAGTTATTGGAGCACAGATACGCAGTATTTT
few TRBD2 TRBJ2-2 17 TRBV5-1 CASCKDSGSFQVGELFF TGCGCCAGCTGTAAGGATAGCGGGAGTTTCCAGGTCGGGGAGCTGTTTTTT
NA NA TRBJ2-7 15 TRBV24-1 CATSDPGTPGYEQYF TGTGCCACCAGTGATCCCGGGACACCTGGGTACGAGCAGTACTTC
many NA TRBJ2-3 16 TRBV20-1 CSARDLAGEATDTQYF TGCAGTGCTAGAGATCTGGCGGGCGAAGCCACAGATACGCAGTATTTT
many TRBD2 TRBJ2-1 16 TRBV29-1 CSVDGGLAGKGNEQFF TGCAGCGTTGATGGGGGACTAGCGGGAAAAGGCAATGAGCAGTTCTTC
NA TRBD2 TRBJ2-1 16 TRBV7-6 CASSFFGGGASNEQFF TGTGCCAGCAGCTTCTTTGGCGGGGGGGCCTCCAATGAGCAGTTCTTC
once TRBD2 TRBJ2-1 18 TRBV4-1 CASSQDSDTSGGRNEQFF TGCGCCAGCAGCCAAGATTCGGACACTAGCGGGGGGCGGAATGAGCAGTTCTTC
NA NA TRBJ1-1 14 TRBV6-5 CASSRQQGSTEAFF TGTGCCAGCAGTCGACAACAGGGCAGCACTGAAGCTTTCTTT
NA TRBD1 TRBJ1-4 15 TRBV7-9 CASSPKGAATEKLFF TGTGCCAGCAGCCCGAAGGGGGCGGCGACTGAAAAACTGTTTTTT
few NA TRBJ2-2 15 TRBV11-2 CASSQLGLIVGELFF TGTGCCAGCAGCCAACTCGGACTCATCGTCGGGGAGCTGTTTTTT
NA TRBD2 TRBJ2-3 16 TRBV20-1 CSARDEVAGETDTQYF TGCAGTGCTAGAGATGAGGTAGCGGGAGAGACAGATACGCAGTATTTT
NA NA TRBJ2-2 14 TRBV24-1 CATSDYENTGELFF TGTGCCACCAGTGATTATGAGAACACCGGGGAGCTGTTTTTT
NA NA TRBJ2-7 13 TRBV30 CAWSPDDSYEQYF TGTGCCTGGAGTCCGGACGACTCCTACGAGCAGTACTTC
few NA TRBJ2-7 14 TRBV3-1 CASSQGWVSYEQYF TGTGCCAGCAGCCAAGGGTGGGTCTCCTACGAGCAGTACTTC
few TRBD1 TRBJ2-1 15 TRBV7-3 CASSPGGQANNEQFF TGTGCCAGCAGCCCCGGGGGACAGGCCAACAATGAGCAGTTCTTC
few NA TRBJ2-7 13 TRBV5-6 CASTTDSSYEQYF TGTGCCAGCACCACGGACAGTTCCTACGAGCAGTACTTC
few TRBD1 TRBJ2-1 14 TRBV6-5 CASSQGQGLDEQFF TGTGCCAGCAGTCAGGGACAGGGGCTCGATGAGCAGTTCTTC
few NA TRBJ2-7 13 TRBV7-9 CASSPRTGYEQYF TGTGCCAGCAGCCCGCGGACGGGCTACGAGCAGTACTTC
NA NA TRBJ2-5 13 TRBV7-9 CASSPSIQETQYF TGTGCCAGCAGCCCTAGTATTCAAGAGACCCAGTACTTC
many TRBD1 TRBJ2-2 16 TRBV5-1 CATTRDSATNTGELFF TGCGCCACGACCCGGGACAGCGCAACGAACACCGGGGAGCTGTTTTTT
many NA TRBJ2-7 14 TRBV27 CASSFKAYSYEQYF TGTGCCAGCAGTTTTAAGGCCTACTCCTACGAGCAGTACTTC
NA NA TRBJ1-5 14 TRBV12-3/TRBV12-4 CASSLEASNQPQHF TGTGCCAGCAGTTTAGAGGCTAGCAATCAGCCCCAGCATTTT
many TRBD1 TRBJ2-3 17 TRBV20-1 CSARPLQEQGGTDTQYF TGCAGTGCTAGACCACTACAAGAGCAGGGGGGCACAGATACGCAGTATTTT
NA NA TRBJ1-1 12 TRBV7-2 CASSRGTIEAFF TGTGCCAGCAGCCGAGGGACCATTGAAGCTTTCTTT
NA NA TRBJ2-3 15 TRBV4-3 CASSSLTSSTDTQYF TGCGCCAGCAGCTCTTTGACCTCTAGCACAGATACGCAGTATTTT